This T cell receptor (beta chain) came from a study of T cell changes during pregnancy in multiple sclerosis. The CDR3 has 13 amino acids. Trimming shortened V by 2 bases and J by 6 bases, and 11 bases separated the two germline ends. The germline gives CDR1 GTSNPN, CDR2 SVGIG (reference sequence). Profiled with immunoSEQ multiplex PCR; TCRdb holds only in-frame clones, not every one. The sample has some 81,000 clones; approximately 90% are singletons. This TCR was sampled from a female donor with multiple sclerosis, enrolled in a pregnancy study. This chain connects TRBV30 to TRBJ1-5; D uncertain. Sequencing used peripheral blood, obtained before pregnancy. The CDR3 spells CAWSSGYGQPQHF. CDR3 coding DNA: TGTGCCTGGAGTAGCGGGTATGGTCAGCCCCAGCATTTT.